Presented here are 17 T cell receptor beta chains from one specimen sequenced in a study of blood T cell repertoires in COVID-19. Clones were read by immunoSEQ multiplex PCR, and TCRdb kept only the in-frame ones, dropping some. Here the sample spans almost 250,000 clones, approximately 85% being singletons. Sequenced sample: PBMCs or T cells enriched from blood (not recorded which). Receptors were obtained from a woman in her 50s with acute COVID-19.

In nucleotides, the CDR3 is TGCGCCAGCAGCCTTGAAACAGGGGGGCGTATGAACACTGAAGCTTTCTTT. Its translation is CASSLETGGRMNTEAFF. The chain uses TRBV4-1 and TRBJ1-1, with 8 bases fitting TRBD1. CDR1 is MGHRA and CDR2 is YSYEKL in the germline V gene. CDR3 length: 17 residues. Unmatched junction bases numbered 10, after V lost 4 bases and J lost 0 bases.

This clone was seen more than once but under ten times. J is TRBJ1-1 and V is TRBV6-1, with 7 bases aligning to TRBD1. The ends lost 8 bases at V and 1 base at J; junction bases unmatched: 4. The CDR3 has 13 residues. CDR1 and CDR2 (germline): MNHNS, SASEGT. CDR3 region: CASADRENTEAFF. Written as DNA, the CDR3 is TGTGCCAGCGCCGACAGGGAGAACACTGAAGCTTTCTTT.

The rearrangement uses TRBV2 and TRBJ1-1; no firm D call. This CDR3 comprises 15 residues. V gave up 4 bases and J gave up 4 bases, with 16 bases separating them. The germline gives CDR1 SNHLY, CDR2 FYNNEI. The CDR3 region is CASSVGGVVGTEAFF. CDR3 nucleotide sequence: TGTGCCAGCAGTGTGGGCGGGGTGGTTGGCACTGAAGCTTTCTTT. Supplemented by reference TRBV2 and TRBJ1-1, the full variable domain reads EPEVTQTPSHQVTQMGQEVILRCVPISNHLYFYWYRQILGQKVEFLVSFYNNEISEKSEIFDDQFSVERPDGSNFTLKIRSTKLEDSAMYFCASSVGGVVGTEAFFGQGTRLTVV.

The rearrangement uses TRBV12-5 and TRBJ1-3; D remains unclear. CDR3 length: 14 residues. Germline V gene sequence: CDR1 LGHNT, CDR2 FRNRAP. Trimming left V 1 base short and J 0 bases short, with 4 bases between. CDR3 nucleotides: TGTGCTAGTGGTTTGGGGCCCTCTGGAAACACCATATATTTT. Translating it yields CASGLGPSGNTIYF.

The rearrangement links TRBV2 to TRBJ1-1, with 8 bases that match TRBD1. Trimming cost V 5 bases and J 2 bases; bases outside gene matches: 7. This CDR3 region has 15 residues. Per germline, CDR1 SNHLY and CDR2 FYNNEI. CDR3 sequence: CASSSQGARNTEAFF. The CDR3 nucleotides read TGTGCCAGCAGTTCCCAGGGGGCTCGAAACACTGAAGCTTTCTTT.

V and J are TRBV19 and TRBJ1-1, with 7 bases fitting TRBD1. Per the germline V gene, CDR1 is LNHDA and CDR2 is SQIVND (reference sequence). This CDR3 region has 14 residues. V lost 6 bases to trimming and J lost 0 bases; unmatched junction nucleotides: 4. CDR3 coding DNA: TGTGCCAGTAGCAGGGGACAGCTGAACACTGAAGCTTTCTTT. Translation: CASSRGQLNTEAFF.

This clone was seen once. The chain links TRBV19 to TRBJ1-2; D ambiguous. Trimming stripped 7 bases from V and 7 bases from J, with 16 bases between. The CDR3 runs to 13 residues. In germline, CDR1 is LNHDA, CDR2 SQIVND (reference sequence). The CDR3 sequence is CASTPGPLGGYTF. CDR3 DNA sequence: TGTGCCAGTACCCCAGGCCCCTTGGGTGGCTACACCTTC.

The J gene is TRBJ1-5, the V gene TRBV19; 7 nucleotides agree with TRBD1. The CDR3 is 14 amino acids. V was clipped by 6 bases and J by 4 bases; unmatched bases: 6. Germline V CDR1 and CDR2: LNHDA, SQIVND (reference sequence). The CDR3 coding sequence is TGTGCCAGTAGGGGGGGACAGCAAAATCAGCCCCAGCATTTT. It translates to CASRGGQQNQPQHF.

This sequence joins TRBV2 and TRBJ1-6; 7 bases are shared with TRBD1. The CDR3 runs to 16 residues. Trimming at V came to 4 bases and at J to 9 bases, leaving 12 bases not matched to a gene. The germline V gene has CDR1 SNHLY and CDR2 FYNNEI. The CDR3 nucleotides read TGTGCCAGCAGTGGCGAGACAGGGCCCCTAGGTTCACCCCTCCACTTT. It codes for CASSGETGPLGSPLHF.

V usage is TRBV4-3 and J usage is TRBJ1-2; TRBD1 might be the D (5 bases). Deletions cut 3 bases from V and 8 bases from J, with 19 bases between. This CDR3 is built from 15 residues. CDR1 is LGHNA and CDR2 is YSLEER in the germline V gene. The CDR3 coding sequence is TGCGCCAGCAGCCAGAGCCCCCCGACAGAAAGGGGCTACACCTTC. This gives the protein CASSQSPPTERGYTF.

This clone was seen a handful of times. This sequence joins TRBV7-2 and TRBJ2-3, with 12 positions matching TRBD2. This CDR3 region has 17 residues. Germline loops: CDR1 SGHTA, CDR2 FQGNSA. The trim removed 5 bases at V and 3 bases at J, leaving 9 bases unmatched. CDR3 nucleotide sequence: TGTGCCAGCAGCAAGACTAGCGGGGGATTACAGACAGATACGCAGTATTTT. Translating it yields CASSKTSGGLQTDTQYF.

The CDR3 region has the DNA TGTGCCAGCAGTCAACCTTTGACAGGGTTCGACGAGCAGTACTTC. Amino acid sequence: CASSQPLTGFDEQYF. The chain employs TRBV6-2 or TRBV6-3 and TRBJ2-7, with 7 bases that match TRBD1. After removal of 5 bases from V and 5 bases from J, the junction contained 12 bases not matched to a gene. Germline-derived CDR1 and CDR2 are MNHEY and SVGEGT. This CDR3 spans 15 amino acids.

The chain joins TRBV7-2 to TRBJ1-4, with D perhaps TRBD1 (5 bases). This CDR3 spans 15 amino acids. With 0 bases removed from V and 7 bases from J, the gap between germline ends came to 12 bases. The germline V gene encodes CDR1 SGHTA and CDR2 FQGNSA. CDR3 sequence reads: CASSLAGQGFEKLFF. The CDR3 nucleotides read TGTGCCAGCAGCTTAGCTGGGCAGGGTTTTGAAAAACTGTTTTTT.

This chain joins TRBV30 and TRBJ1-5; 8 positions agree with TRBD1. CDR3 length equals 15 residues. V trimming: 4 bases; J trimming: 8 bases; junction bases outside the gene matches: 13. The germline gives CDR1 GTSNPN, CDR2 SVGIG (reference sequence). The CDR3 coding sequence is TGTGCCTGGAACTCAGGGGGCTCCCGGTCGAAGCCCCAGCATTTT. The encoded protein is CAWNSGGSRSKPQHF.

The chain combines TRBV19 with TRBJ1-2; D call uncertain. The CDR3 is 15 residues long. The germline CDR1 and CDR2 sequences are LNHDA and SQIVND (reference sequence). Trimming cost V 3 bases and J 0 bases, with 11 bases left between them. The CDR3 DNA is TGTGCCAGTAGTATTGGGAGGGAAGCTAACTATGGCTACACCTTC. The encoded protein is CASSIGREANYGYTF. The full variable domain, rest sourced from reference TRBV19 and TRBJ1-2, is DGGITQSPKYLFRKEGQNVTLSCEQNLNHDAMYWYRQDPGQGLRLIYYSQIVNDFQKGDIAEGYSVSREKKESFPLTVTSAQKNPTAFYLCASSIGREANYGYTFGSGTRLTVV.

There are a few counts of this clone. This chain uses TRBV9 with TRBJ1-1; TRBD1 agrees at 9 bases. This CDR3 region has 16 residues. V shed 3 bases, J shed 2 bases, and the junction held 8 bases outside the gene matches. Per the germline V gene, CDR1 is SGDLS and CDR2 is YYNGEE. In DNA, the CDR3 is TGTGCCAGCAGCGCCGGACAGGGGTTTCTCAACACTGAAGCTTTCTTT. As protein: CASSAGQGFLNTEAFF.

CDR3: CASSLGTGDTGELFF. The DNA of the CDR3 is TGCGCCAGCAGCTTGGGGACAGGCGACACCGGGGAGCTGTTTTTT. The chain recombines TRBV5-1 with TRBJ2-2; 7 bases agree with TRBD1. The CDR3 totals 15 residues. The germline V gene encodes CDR1 SGHRS and CDR2 YFSETQ. The V segment lost 0 bases and the J segment 3 bases; nucleotides outside the gene matches: 2.